These T cell receptor beta chains were read from a single sample in a study of blood T cell repertoires in COVID-19. Profiled with immunoSEQ multiplex PCR; TCRdb holds only in-frame clones, not every one. The sample contains tens of thousands of clones, over 60% of which appear only once. Material for sequencing was peripheral blood. All receptors come from a young man with COVID-19, enrolled during active disease. Both conserved end residues are part of each CDR3. The D gene is left open where the match is weak. Only part of the rows carry a size: once, few, many, or a class if the clone is expanded.

>TRBJ2-3|TRBV2|NA|NA
TGTGCCAGCAGTGAAACAAGTAGCACAGATACGCAGTATTTT
CASSETSSTDTQYF
>TRBJ2-7|TRBV3-1/TRBV3-2|NA|TRBD2
TGTGCCAGCAGCCAAGATCGACTAGCGGGGGGCTACGAGCAGTACTTC
CASSQDRLAGGYEQYF
>TRBJ1-5|TRBV2|NA|TRBD1
TGTGCCAGCAGTCGCGACAGGGCGGGCAATCAGCCCCAGCATTTT
CASSRDRAGNQPQHF
>TRBJ2-7|TRBV19|once|TRBD2
TGTGCCAGTAGTATCTCGGGCGGGACTAGGGCCCCCGAGCAGTACTTC
CASSISGGTRAPEQYF
>TRBJ1-4|TRBV7-9|NA|NA
TGTGCCAGCAGCTTAGCTCTCGGTCCAACTAATGAAAAACTGTTTTTT
CASSLALGPTNEKLFF
>TRBJ2-2|TRBV19|medium-sized|NA
TGTGCCAGTGCCGAGTATAGGACAGTGGCCGGGGAGCTGTTTTTT
CASAEYRTVAGELFF
>TRBJ1-5|TRBV5-1|NA|NA
TGCGCCAGCAGCTTCGGAGATAGCAATCAGCCCCAGCATTTT
CASSFGDSNQPQHF
>TRBJ2-2|TRBV5-1|NA|TRBD1
TGCGCCAGCAGCTTGTCACAGGGGGCCACCGGGGAGCTGTTTTTT
CASSLSQGATGELFF
>TRBJ1-3|TRBV4-2|few|NA
TGTGCCAGCAGCCAAGATATAAAAACTGGAAACACCATATATTTT
CASSQDIKTGNTIYF
>TRBJ2-6|TRBV19|once|NA
TGTGCCAGTAGTCAATCTGGGGCCAACGTCCTGACTTTC
CASSQSGANVLTF
>TRBJ1-3|TRBV7-8|NA|NA
TGTGCCAGCAGTTGGAACACTAGGGACTCTGGAAACACCATATATTTT
CASSWNTRDSGNTIYF
>TRBJ2-7|TRBV2|NA|NA
TGTGCCAGCAGTGACCCCCGGTCGTTCTACGAGCAGTACTTC
CASSDPRSFYEQYF
>TRBJ2-5|TRBV29-1|few|TRBD2
TGCAGCGTTGAAGATGTAGCGGGGGAGACCCAGTACTTC
CSVEDVAGETQYF
>TRBJ1-2|TRBV28|once|TRBD1
TGTGCCAGCAGTCCGACAGGGCTCGGAGGCTACACCTTC
CASSPTGLGGYTF
>TRBJ2-7|TRBV30|NA|NA
TGTGCCTGGAATGAAGGCAGGGCCAGTGACGAGCAGTACTTC
CAWNEGRASDEQYF
>TRBJ2-3|TRBV6-5|NA|TRBD1
TGTGCCAGCGGACAGGGTGGAGATACGCAGTATTTT
CASGQGGDTQYF
>TRBJ2-2|TRBV21-1|NA|NA
TGTGCCAGCAGCAAAGAAGGCGGGGGAGAGAACACCGGGGAGCTGTTTTTT
CASSKEGGGENTGELFF
>TRBJ2-1|TRBV7-9|few|TRBD1
TGTGCCAGCAGTCCGAGGACAGGGAGCTACAATGAGCAGTTCTTC
CASSPRTGSYNEQFF
>TRBJ2-7|TRBV19|NA|NA
TGTGCCAGTAGTGAACAGGGTGATAGCGAGCAGTACTTC
CASSEQGDSEQYF
>TRBJ2-5|TRBV29-1|NA|TRBD2
TGCAGCGTTGTAGGGCGGGAGTGGGAGACCCAGTACTTC
CSVVGREWETQYF
>TRBJ2-1|TRBV5-4|NA|TRBD2
TGTGCCAGCAGCTTGGAAGCGGGAGAGTTCTACAATGAGCAGTTCTTC
CASSLEAGEFYNEQFF
>TRBJ2-7|TRBV29-1|NA|NA
TGCAGCGTGATGAAAGCGGACTCCTACGAGCAGTACTTC
CSVMKADSYEQYF
>TRBJ2-5|TRBV7-2|NA|NA
TGTGCCAGCAGCTTATCATTCCCGAGGGAGACCCAGTACTTC
CASSLSFPRETQYF
>TRBJ1-1|TRBV4-2|NA|NA
TGTGCCAGCAGGAGTCAGGAACCAAACACTGAAGCTTTCTTT
CASRSQEPNTEAFF
>TRBJ2-7|TRBV11-3|NA|NA
TGTGCCAGCAGCTTAGTTCAGGGATCCTACGAGCAGTACTTC
CASSLVQGSYEQYF
>TRBJ2-1|TRBV5-4|NA|TRBD2
TGTGCCAGCAGCTTGGGGCTCTTCGGGACTAGCGGGAGGAATGAGCAGTTCTTC
CASSLGLFGTSGRNEQFF
>TRBJ1-1|TRBV7-9|NA|NA
TGTGCCAGCAGCTTAATTCGTATTAACACTGAAGCTTTCTTT
CASSLIRINTEAFF
>TRBJ2-4|TRBV5-1|NA|NA
TGCGCCAGCAGCCCGGGAGGAGGGGGAGACATTCAGTACTTC
CASSPGGGGDIQYF
>TRBJ2-7|TRBV5-1|NA|NA
TGCGCCAGCAGTCCCGCCGGGGGGCAGGAGCAGTACTTC
CASSPAGGQEQYF
>TRBJ2-7|TRBV5-4|few|TRBD2
TGTGCCAGCAGCTCACCCGGGACTAGCGGGTCTGGAGAGCAGTACTTC
CASSSPGTSGSGEQYF
>TRBJ2-7|TRBV4-1|NA|NA
TGCGCCAGCAGCCTGGGCCAGGGGCGATCTAGCTACGAGCAGTACTTC
CASSLGQGRSSYEQYF
>TRBJ2-7|TRBV30|NA|NA
TGTGCCTGGAACTCAGGGTCCTACGAGCAGTACTTC
CAWNSGSYEQYF
>TRBJ2-3|TRBV7-2|NA|NA
TGTGCCAGCAGCTCCCCCCGGGGCACAGATACGCAGTATTTT
CASSSPRGTDTQYF
>TRBJ2-5|TRBV12-1|NA|NA
TGTGCCAGCAGCTTTAATCGAGCGGGAGGCCGGGAGACCCAGTACTTC
CASSFNRAGGRETQYF
>TRBJ2-7|TRBV11-3|NA|TRBD1
TGTGCCAGCAGCTTACAGGAGGCACAGGGGGCCTACGAGCAGTACTTC
CASSLQEAQGAYEQYF
>TRBJ2-7|TRBV3-1/TRBV3-2|NA|NA
TGTGCCAGCAGCCAAGACCCGAGCTCCTACGAGCAGTACTTC
CASSQDPSSYEQYF
>TRBJ1-1|TRBV28|once|NA
TGTGCCAGCAGTTTATTGGGTCCGGGGAACACTGAAGCTTTCTTT
CASSLLGPGNTEAFF
>TRBJ1-2|TRBV4-1|few|TRBD1
TGCGCCAGCAGGCCCCGGGACAGAAATTTCAACTATGGCTACACCTTC
CASRPRDRNFNYGYTF
>TRBJ1-5|TRBV3-1/TRBV3-2|NA|NA
TGTGCCAGCAGCCAAGAAGTCACAGGAGACCAGCCCCAGCATTTT
CASSQEVTGDQPQHF
>TRBJ2-4|TRBV5-1|NA|TRBD1
TGCGCCAGCAGACCAGACAGGGGGGAGACGGGCATTCAGTACTTC
CASRPDRGETGIQYF
>TRBJ2-3|TRBV10-3|NA|TRBD2
TGTGCCATCAGTGAGTCGCTAGCGGGAGGGCCTGGCACAGATACGCAGTATTTT
CAISESLAGGPGTDTQYF